This T cell receptor beta chain was recovered during a study of T cell changes during pregnancy in multiple sclerosis (dated by TCRdb to the late 2010s). A note on the overall study: The study examined how the T cell repertoire changed over the course of pregnancy in women with multiple sclerosis.

CDR1 and CDR2, per the germline V gene (reference sequence), are MNHEY and SMNVEV. V is trimmed back by 7 bases and J by 5 bases, and the junction contains 8 bases that no gene match accounts for. The CDR3 has 15 amino acids, counting the end cysteine and phenylalanine. Just CDR3 DNA is preserved here, 45 bases in frame from base 1. Regarding this clone: Its antigen is unknown. No quality values exist for individual bases; no much larger clone is one base distant.

Library preparation was by the immunoSEQ multiplex PCR assay. TCRdb provides this immuneACCESS table in a form limited to in-frame rearrangements. Some clones are lacking; in checked studies, under half of them reflect an unresolved V gene, and why the rest are absent is not known. The sample table shows some 110,000 clones, and more than 80% are seen once. Of the sample, about 1.5% falls within the top ten clones. The V and J genes are TRBV27 and TRBJ2-7; the central 13 bases match TRBD2. The sequencing used peripheral blood, collected before pregnancy. This TCR was recovered from a female donor with multiple sclerosis, enrolled in a pregnancy study. The encoded CDR3 is CASKPGLAGAHEQYF. The nucleotide sequence is given as TGTGCCAGCAAACCCGGACTAGCGGGAGCTCACGAGCAGTACTTC.